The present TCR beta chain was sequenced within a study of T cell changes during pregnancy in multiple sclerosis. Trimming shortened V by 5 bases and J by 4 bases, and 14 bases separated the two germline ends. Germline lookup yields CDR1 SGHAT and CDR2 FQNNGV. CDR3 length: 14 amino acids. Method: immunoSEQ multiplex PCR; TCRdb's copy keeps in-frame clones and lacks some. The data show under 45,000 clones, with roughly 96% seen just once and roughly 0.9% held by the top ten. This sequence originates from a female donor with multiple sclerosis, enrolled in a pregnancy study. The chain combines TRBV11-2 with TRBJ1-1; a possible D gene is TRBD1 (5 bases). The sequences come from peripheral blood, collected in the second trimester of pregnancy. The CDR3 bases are TGTGCCAGCAGCCCGGTTGGGGCTGGCACTGAAGCTTTCTTT. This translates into CASSPVGAGTEAFF.